This is a list of T cell receptor beta chains from one sample in a study of cytomegalovirus exposure and HLA in healthy donors. Profiled with immunoSEQ multiplex PCR; TCRdb holds only in-frame clones, not every one. The table has more than 95,000 clones, over 75% seen once; the top ten hold roughly 4.9%. The sample comprised PBMCs. The source of these receptors is a woman younger than 35 in good health and CMV-seropositive. Both conserved end residues are part of each CDR3. D genes are given only for firm matches. Where a row states a size, it is once, few, many or the class of an expanded clone; other rows omit it.

D: NA; V: TRBV30; size: NA; J: TRBJ2-5; CDR3: CAWSPQETQYF; DNA: TGTGCCTGGAGTCCGCAAGAGACCCAGTACTTC
D: TRBD1; V: TRBV28; size: NA; J: TRBJ1-1; CDR3: CASSLSLDRGGTEAFF; DNA: TGTGCCAGCAGTTTAAGCCTGGACAGGGGTGGCACTGAAGCTTTCTTT
D: NA; V: TRBV4-1; size: few; J: TRBJ2-5; CDR3: CASSPEGQETQYF; DNA: TGCGCCAGCAGCCCTGAGGGCCAAGAGACCCAGTACTTC
D: NA; V: TRBV27; size: once; J: TRBJ2-7; CDR3: CASRGHRSSYEQYF; DNA: TGTGCCAGCAGGGGACACCGGAGCTCCTACGAGCAGTACTTC
D: NA; V: TRBV19; size: NA; J: TRBJ2-7; CDR3: CASSIGLDSHEQYF; DNA: TGTGCCAGTAGTATAGGGCTAGATAGCCACGAGCAGTACTTC
D: TRBD2; V: TRBV4-1; size: NA; J: TRBJ2-5; CDR3: CASSQESRLAGETQYF; DNA: TGCGCCAGCAGCCAAGAAAGTCGACTAGCGGGAGAGACCCAGTACTTC
D: TRBD2; V: TRBV5-1; size: NA; J: TRBJ2-5; CDR3: CASSLVSGGTQEAQYF; DNA: TGCGCCAGCAGCTTGGTGTCGGGAGGCACCCAAGAGGCCCAGTACTTC
D: NA; V: TRBV27; size: NA; J: TRBJ2-3; CDR3: CASSLGASDTQYF; DNA: TGTGCCAGCAGTTTGGGGGCGTCAGATACGCAGTATTTT
D: NA; V: TRBV6-1; size: few; J: TRBJ1-2; CDR3: CASTFDTNYGYTF; DNA: TGTGCCAGCACATTTGACACCAACTATGGCTACACCTTC
D: TRBD2; V: TRBV27; size: NA; J: TRBJ2-1; CDR3: CASSPTSGSNEQFF; DNA: TGTGCCAGCAGTCCGACTAGCGGGAGTAATGAGCAGTTCTTC
D: TRBD2; V: TRBV13; size: NA; J: TRBJ2-7; CDR3: CASSGTSRRYEQYF; DNA: TGTGCCAGCAGCGGGACTAGTCGTCGGTACGAGCAGTACTTC
D: TRBD2; V: TRBV5-6; size: NA; J: TRBJ2-7; CDR3: CASSFGLAGVKYF; DNA: TGTGCCAGCAGCTTCGGCCTAGCGGGAGTAAAGTACTTC
D: TRBD2; V: TRBV5-1; size: NA; J: TRBJ2-6; CDR3: CASSTSRTSGSSGANVLTF; DNA: TGCGCCAGCTCTACTTCCAGGACTAGCGGGAGCTCTGGGGCCAACGTCCTGACTTTC